This T cell receptor beta chain appears in the sequencing data of a study of shared T cell receptors in the human thymus. Generated by immunoSEQ multiplex PCR, the TCRdb table keeps only in-frame clones and is missing some. The sample includes about 660,000 clones, 85% to 90% of them seen just once. The junction had 6 bases not matched to a gene; V was cut back by 7 bases and J by 3 bases. The length of the CDR3 is 14 residues. Germline CDR1 SNHLY, CDR2 FYNNEI. These data were also filed under a second study, of human thymus T cells. That source notes: Donors consisted of healthy Finnish infants (having corrective surgery for congenital heart defects). Resections from corrective heart surgery provided thymus tissue.

The chain is built from TRBV2 and TRBJ2-7; TRBD1 agrees at 10 bases. This receptor was obtained from a boy in the first two years of life with a congenital heart defect. What was sequenced was thymocytes. CDR3 loop: CASKLDRGFYEQYF. The CDR3 region has the DNA TGTGCCAGCAAACTGGACAGGGGGTTCTACGAGCAGTACTTC.